This T cell receptor beta chain was profiled in a study of breast tumors, draining lymph nodes, adjacent tissues. Overall study results and limits: Data only fit, rather than demonstrated, lymph node origin of most tumor T cells. Compared with basal-like, luminal-like tumors shared significantly more repertoire with nontumor tissue.

TCRdb processed the multiplex PCR reads anew with MiXCR; each CDR3 protein has one entry. Among under 250,000 distinct CDR3 sequences listed, approximately 31% were seen once. CDR1 and CDR2 from the germline V gene are GTSNPN and SVGIG (reference sequence). Trimming stripped 3 bases from V and 8 bases from J, with 16 bases between. The CDR3 spans 14 residues. This clonotype was picked up many times. Its target is not known. Axillary draining lymph nodes of breast cancer patients supplied the node samples. The specimen sequenced was axillary lymph node tissue. This sequence joins TRBV30 and TRBJ1-4; D is unresolved. The TCR originated in a female donor with breast cancer. Some clones in this sample may be carry-over from other donors' samples. CDR3 sequence (DNA): TGTGCCTGGAGAGATTGGCGCCTTATGGAAAAACTGTTTTTT. It specifies CAWRDWRLMEKLFF.